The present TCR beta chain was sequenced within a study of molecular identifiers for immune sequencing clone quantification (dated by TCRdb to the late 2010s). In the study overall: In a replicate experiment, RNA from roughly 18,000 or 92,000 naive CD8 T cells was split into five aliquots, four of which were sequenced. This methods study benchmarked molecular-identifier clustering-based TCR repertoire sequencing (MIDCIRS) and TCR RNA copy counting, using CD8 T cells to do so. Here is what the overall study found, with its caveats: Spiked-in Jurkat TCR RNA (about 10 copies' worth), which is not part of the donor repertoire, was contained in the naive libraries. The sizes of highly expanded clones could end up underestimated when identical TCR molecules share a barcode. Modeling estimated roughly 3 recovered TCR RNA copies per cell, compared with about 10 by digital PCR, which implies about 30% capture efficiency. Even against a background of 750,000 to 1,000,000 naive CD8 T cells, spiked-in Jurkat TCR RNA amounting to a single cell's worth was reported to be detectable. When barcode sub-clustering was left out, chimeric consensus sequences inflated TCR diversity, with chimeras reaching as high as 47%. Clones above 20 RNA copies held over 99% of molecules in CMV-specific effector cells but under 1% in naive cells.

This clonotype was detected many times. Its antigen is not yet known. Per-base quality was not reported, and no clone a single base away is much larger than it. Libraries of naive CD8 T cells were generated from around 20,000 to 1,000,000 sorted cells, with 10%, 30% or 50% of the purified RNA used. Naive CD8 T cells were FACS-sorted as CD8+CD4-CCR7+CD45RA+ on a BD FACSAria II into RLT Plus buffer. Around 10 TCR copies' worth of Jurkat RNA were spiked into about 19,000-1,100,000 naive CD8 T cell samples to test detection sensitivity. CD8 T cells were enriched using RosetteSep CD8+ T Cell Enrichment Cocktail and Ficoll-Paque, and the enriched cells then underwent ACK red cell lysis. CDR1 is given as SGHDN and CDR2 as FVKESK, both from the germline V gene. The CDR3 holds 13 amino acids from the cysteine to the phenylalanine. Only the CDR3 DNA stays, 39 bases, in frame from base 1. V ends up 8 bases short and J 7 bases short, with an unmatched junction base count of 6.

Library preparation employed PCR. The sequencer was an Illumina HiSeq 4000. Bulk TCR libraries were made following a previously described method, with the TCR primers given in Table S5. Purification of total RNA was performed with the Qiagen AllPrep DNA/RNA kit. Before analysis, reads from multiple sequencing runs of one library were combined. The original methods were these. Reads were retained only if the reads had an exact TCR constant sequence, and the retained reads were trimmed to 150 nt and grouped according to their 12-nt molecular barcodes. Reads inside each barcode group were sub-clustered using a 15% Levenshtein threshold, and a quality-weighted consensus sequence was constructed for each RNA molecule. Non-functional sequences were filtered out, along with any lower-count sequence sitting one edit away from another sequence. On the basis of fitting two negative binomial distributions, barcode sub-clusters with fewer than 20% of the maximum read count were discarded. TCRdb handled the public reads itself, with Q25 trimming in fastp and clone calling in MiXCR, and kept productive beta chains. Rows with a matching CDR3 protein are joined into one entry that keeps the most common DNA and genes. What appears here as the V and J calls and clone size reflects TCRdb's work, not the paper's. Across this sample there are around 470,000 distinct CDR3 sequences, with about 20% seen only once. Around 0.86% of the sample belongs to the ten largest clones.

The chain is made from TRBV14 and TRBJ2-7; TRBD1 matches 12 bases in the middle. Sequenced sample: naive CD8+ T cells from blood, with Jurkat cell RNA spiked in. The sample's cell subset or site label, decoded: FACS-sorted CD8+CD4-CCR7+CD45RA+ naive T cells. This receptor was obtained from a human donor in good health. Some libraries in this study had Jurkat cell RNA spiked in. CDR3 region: CASRDRGRREQYF. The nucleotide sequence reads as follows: TGTGCCAGCCGGGACAGGGGGCGAAGGGAGCAGTACTTC.